The clone carrying this T cell receptor (beta chain) was observed a single time. Method: immunoSEQ multiplex PCR; TCRdb's copy keeps in-frame clones and lacks some. The sample has over 65,000 clones; less than 85% are singletons. The record originates from a study of T cells in localized non-small cell lung cancer. This clonotype was obtained from a female donor at least 60 years old with stage I lung adenocarcinoma. The sample consisted of peripheral blood, taken before any cancer treatment.

The CDR3 reads CATLRSVQREGRLGFF. In DNA, the CDR3 is TGTGCCACCCTGCGATCAGTCCAGCGGGAGGGCCGGTTGGGGTTCTTC. This chain connects TRBV10-3 to TRBJ2-1; 10 bases agree with TRBD2. J was trimmed by 15 bases and V by 10 bases; bases with no gene match: 24. The CDR3 is 16 residues long. From germline, CDR1 is ENHRY and CDR2 SYGVKD.